The clone carrying this T cell receptor beta chain was counted a few times. This record comes from a study of shared clonotypes between healthy human individuals. Nashville, Tennessee was home to all donors, who were Caucasian adults. Splitting the CD4+ cells yielded a CD45RA+ naive subset and a CD45RA-negative memory subset. The data were produced by immunoSEQ multiplex PCR, yet TCRdb's version contains in-frame clones alone and is incomplete. The top ten hold 0.61% of the sample, which has about 1.1 million clones, 75% to 80% seen once. The CDR3 sequence is 14 residues long. Trimming took 1 base from V and 4 from J; bases not matched to a gene: 4. Germline loops: CDR1 MNHEY, CDR2 SVGAGI.

The sequencing sample was made of memory CD4+ T cells from PBMCs. Subset specified: CD45RA-negative fraction. The TCR originated in a young man in good health. Some clones in this sample may be carry-over from other donors' samples. This chain uses TRBV6-5 with TRBJ2-7; the match to TRBD1 covers 7 bases. As DNA, the CDR3 is TGTGCCAGCAGTTACTGGGGGACAGAATACGAGCAGTACTTC. Protein product: CASSYWGTEYEQYF.